These T cell receptor beta chains were read from a single sample in a study of shared clonotypes between healthy human individuals. Libraries were prepared by immunoSEQ multiplex PCR; TCRdb keeps only in-frame clonotypes and omits some of them. Among 2 million to 2.5 million clones listed, 90% to 97% were seen once. The sequencing input was naive CD4+ T cells sorted from blood. Receptors originate from a man between 18 and 29 years old in good health. Both conserved end residues are part of each CDR3. The D gene is left open where the match is weak. Clone size is shown for a subset of rows, as once, few, many or a class of expanded clone.

TGTGCCAGCAGTTTCTCACTAAGCGGGGGTTACAATGAGCAGTTCTTC CASSFSLSGGYNEQFF . TRBJ2-1 TRBV28 TRBD2
TGTGCCAGCAGTTACTTGGTAGCGGGATCCCAAGAGACCCAGTACTTC CASSYLVAGSQETQYF once TRBJ2-5 TRBV6-5 TRBD2
TGTGCCAGCAGCTTAGAGGTGGGGACCCAGTACTTC CASSLEVGTQYF . TRBJ2-5 TRBV11-2 .
TGTGCCAGCAGCTTGGAACCTGCCGGGACTAGCGGATGGAATGAGCAGTTCTTC CASSLEPAGTSGWNEQFF . TRBJ2-1 TRBV5-8 TRBD2
TGTGCCAGCAGTTGGACAGGGGGAGAGACCCAGTACTTC CASSWTGGETQYF . TRBJ2-5 TRBV6-5 TRBD1
TGCGCCAGCAGCCCCGGACAGATACTCTCTGGGGCCAACGTCCTGACTTTC CASSPGQILSGANVLTF . TRBJ2-6 TRBV4-3 .
TGTGCCAGCAGCCGGAGCGGGGGAGCAAATGAGCAGTTCTTC CASSRSGGANEQFF . TRBJ2-1 TRBV5-4 TRBD2
TGTGCCAGCACTCGGGCAAGCAGTTTACAAGAGACCCAGTACTTC CASTRASSLQETQYF . TRBJ2-5 TRBV7-9 .
TGTGCCAGCAGTGAAAGGAGGGGGCCAAACTATGGCTACACCTTC CASSERRGPNYGYTF . TRBJ1-2 TRBV2 TRBD1
TGTGCCAGCAGCCTCCGGGACGAGCAGTACTTC CASSLRDEQYF . TRBJ2-7 TRBV11-2 .
TGTGCCTGGAGTGTGTCGGGGGGGCGGGATACGCAGTATTTT CAWSVSGGRDTQYF . TRBJ2-3 TRBV30 TRBD2
TGTGCCAGCAGCTTTGGCGCAGGGGACACTGAAGCTTTCTTT CASSFGAGDTEAFF . TRBJ1-1 TRBV5-4 .
TGTGCCAGCAGCTCCGACAGTTTAGGCAACACTGAAGCTTTCTTT CASSSDSLGNTEAFF . TRBJ1-1 TRBV6-5 .
TGTGCCAGCAGTTTTAGAGGACAGGAAGCTTTCTTT CASSFRGQEAFF . TRBJ1-1 TRBV27 .
TGTGCCAGCAGCCCTTATGGCTATGGCTACACCTTC CASSPYGYGYTF . TRBJ1-2 TRBV9 .
TGCAGCGTTGAAGAGGGGGACTACACCGGGGAGCTGTTTTTT CSVEEGDYTGELFF . TRBJ2-2 TRBV29-1 .
TGCGCCAGCAGCTTGGCAGGAGCTAGCACAGATACGCAGTATTTT CASSLAGASTDTQYF . TRBJ2-3 TRBV5-1 .
TGTGCCAGCAGCTCGGGACAGGGACCCTACGAGCAGTACTTC CASSSGQGPYEQYF . TRBJ2-7 TRBV7-9 TRBD1
TGCGCCAGCAGCCAAACTAGCGGGGCCCCAGATACGCAGTATTTT CASSQTSGAPDTQYF . TRBJ2-3 TRBV4-1 TRBD2
TGTGCCAGCAGCCGAGGACTAGCGGGGGAGCAGTACTTC CASSRGLAGEQYF . TRBJ2-7 TRBV14 TRBD2
TGCGCCAGCAGCAAAGACAGGTGGGAAGAGAACGAGCAGTACTTC CASSKDRWEENEQYF . TRBJ2-7 TRBV5-1 .
TGTGCCAGCAGCTCCGGGGGGGCGTACTACAATGAGCAGTTCTTC CASSSGGAYYNEQFF . TRBJ2-1 TRBV7-9 TRBD2
TGTGCCAGCAGCCAAGATCCAGGGGGAAGCTCCTATAATTCACCCCTCCACTTT CASSQDPGGSSYNSPLHF once TRBJ1-6 TRBV4-2 TRBD1
TGTGCCAGCAGTTTAGATTCTCCGTCTCGGACAGGAACTGAAGCTTTCTTT CASSLDSPSRTGTEAFF . TRBJ1-1 TRBV28 TRBD1